This section outlines one T cell receptor (beta chain) sequence together with its context. The data belong to a study of T-cell reconstitution after alpha-beta-depleted transplantation in children. Unique molecular identifiers were built into the TCRbeta library. TCRdb used MiXCR to reprocess the PCR reads, holding one entry per CDR3 protein. The sample shows about 610,000 distinct CDR3 sequences, roughly 10% of them seen only once. This specimen consisted of PBMCs from the stem cell graft donor, obtained from the stem cell graft. This sequence originates from a human donor who donated a stem cell graft to a child with acute myeloid leukemia.

The CDR3 is CASSSLADNEQFF. The CDR3 DNA reads as TGTGCCAGCAGCTCACTAGCGGACAATGAGCAGTTCTTC. The V call is TRBV9, the J call TRBJ2-1; 8 bases match TRBD2. The V and J ends lost 4 bases and 5 bases, in that order; junction bases with no gene match: 2. The germline V gene has CDR1 SGDLS and CDR2 YYNGEE. The CDR3 is 13 amino acids.